This section outlines one T cell receptor (beta chain) sequence together with its context. Its antigen is not known. The entry originates in a study of OX40 agonist ivuxolimab in advanced cancers. Study observations and caveats: The CD4+ and CD8+ T cells in the blood had expanded clonally by week 6 at 0.1 to 3.0 mg/kg.

This CDR3 contains 16 residues. Germline-derived CDR1 and CDR2 are SGHAT and FQDESV (reference sequence). Trimming took off 3 bases at V and 3 bases at J, with 16 bases between the two ends. Blood got drawn at baseline, again on cycle 4 day 1, and then on cycle 7 day 1. TCRdb's copy holds only in-frame clones and misses some; the assay was immunoSEQ multiplex PCR. The sample has about 55,000 clones; roughly 81% are singletons. The chain carries TRBV11-1 and TRBJ2-3; D unresolved. This sequence originates from an adult with an advanced solid tumor such as melanoma, head and neck, liver or kidney cancer. This specimen consisted of CD4+ or CD8+ T cells sorted from blood, obtained in a trial of the OX40 agonist ivuxolimab. The CDR3 loop reads CASSFVAGVGTDTQYF. CDR3 DNA: TGTGCCAGCAGCTTCGTAGCAGGAGTTGGGACAGATACGCAGTATTTT.